This TCR beta chain was found in a study of CD4+ T cells in melanoma. Regarding the study as a whole: A reported correlation linked neoantigen-specific CD4+ T cells to CD8+, macrophage and B cell function.

The CDR3 loop spans 11 amino acids. Trimming removed 2 bases at V and 1 base at J, with 0 bases between. The germline V gene has CDR1 SGHRS and CDR2 YFSETQ. This clone was detected only a few times. Its antigen is not identified. TCRdb's copy holds only in-frame clones and misses some; the assay was immunoSEQ multiplex PCR. The top ten hold around 5% of the sample, which has 18,000 or so clones, about four fifths seen once. This receptor was obtained from a human donor with melanoma. The material sequenced was cells from a culture (not recorded whether cultured in vitro). The chain uses TRBV5-1 and TRBJ2-5; D unresolved. The CDR3 region is CASSFQETQYF. The CDR3 coding sequence is TGCGCCAGCAGCTTCCAAGAGACCCAGTACTTC.